The clone carrying this T cell receptor beta chain was found once. Any history of autoimmune disease or systemic immunosuppression disqualified patients. The data stem from a study of OX40 agonist ivuxolimab in advanced cancers. Study in general: As their treatment, patients were administered ivuxolimab, an agonistic anti-OX40 (CD134) antibody. Dosing consisted of intravenous ivuxolimab at 0.01 to 10 mg/kg every 2 weeks. Patients treated during dose escalation were battling hepatocellular carcinoma, melanoma, renal cell or head and neck cancer.

The junction had 2 bases not matched to a gene; V was cut back by 0 bases and J by 3 bases. Germline loops: CDR1 ENHRY, CDR2 SYGVKD. The CDR3 has 14 amino acids. Some clones are missing from TCRdb's copy, which holds only in-frame ones; the method was immunoSEQ multiplex PCR. The table shows fewer than 80,000 clones, with more than 70% occurring only once. The chain has TRBV10-3 and TRBJ2-7; 7 positions match TRBD2. The material was CD4+ or CD8+ T cells sorted from blood, obtained in a trial of the OX40 agonist ivuxolimab. This clonotype was obtained from an adult with an advanced solid tumor such as melanoma, head and neck, liver or kidney cancer. The CDR3 sequence is CAISESRGDYEQYF. The CDR3 region has the DNA TGTGCCATCAGTGAGTCTCGGGGGGACTACGAGCAGTACTTC.